The T cell receptor beta chain under discussion was sequenced for a study of T cell responses to AZD1222 COVID-19 vaccine. This CDR3 is 15 amino acids long. Germline V lookup: CDR1 SGHRS, CDR2 YFSETQ. The ends were cut back, 5 bases at V and 10 bases at J, with 19 bases in the middle. Produced via immunoSEQ multiplex PCR; TCRdb's table is partial and in-frame only. This sample has about 100,000 clones, with approximately 87% found just once. Points on this clone: Antigen: not known.

General study findings and limits: The peak T cell response came first, and repertoires were sampled only after it.

This clonotype was sampled from an adult in good health. Sample: peripheral blood, taken on day 0 of AZD1222 vaccination. The gene calls are TRBV5-1 and TRBJ1-6; possible D gene TRBD1, 6 bases. Here the CDR3 reads CASSRLGQGFSPLHF. CDR3 bases: TGCGCCAGCAGTCGGTTGGGGCAGGGGTTCTCACCCCTCCACTTT.